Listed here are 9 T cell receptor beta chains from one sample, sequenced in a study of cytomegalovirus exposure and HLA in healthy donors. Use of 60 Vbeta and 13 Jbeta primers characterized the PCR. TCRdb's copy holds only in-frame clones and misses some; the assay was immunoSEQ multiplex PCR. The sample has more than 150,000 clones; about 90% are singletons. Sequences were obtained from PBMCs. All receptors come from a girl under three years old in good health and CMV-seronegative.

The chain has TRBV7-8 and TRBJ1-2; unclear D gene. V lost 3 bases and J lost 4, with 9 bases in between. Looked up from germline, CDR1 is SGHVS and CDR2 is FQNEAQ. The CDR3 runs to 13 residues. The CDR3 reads CASSLVWSYGYTF. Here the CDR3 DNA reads TGTGCCAGCAGCTTGGTCTGGAGCTATGGCTACACCTTC.

CDR3 residues: CASSVGDRGEQYF. The CDR3 DNA reads TGTGCCAGCAGCGTAGGTGACAGGGGGGAGCAGTACTTC. This sequence joins TRBV9 and TRBJ2-7, with 9 bases identical to TRBD1. The germline V gene encodes CDR1 SGDLS and CDR2 YYNGEE. The CDR3 runs to 13 residues. J lost 7 bases, V lost 0 bases, and 2 bases had no gene match.

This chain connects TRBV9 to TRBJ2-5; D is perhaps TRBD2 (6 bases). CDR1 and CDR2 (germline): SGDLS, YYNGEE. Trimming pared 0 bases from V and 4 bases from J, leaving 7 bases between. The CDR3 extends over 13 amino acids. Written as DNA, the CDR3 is TGTGCCAGCAGCGTAGGTAGCGGAGAGACCCAGTACTTC. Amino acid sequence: CASSVGSGETQYF.

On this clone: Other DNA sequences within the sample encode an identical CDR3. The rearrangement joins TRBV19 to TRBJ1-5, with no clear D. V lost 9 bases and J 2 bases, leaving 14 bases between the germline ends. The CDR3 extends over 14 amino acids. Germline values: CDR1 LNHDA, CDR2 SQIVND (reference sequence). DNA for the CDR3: TGTGCCAGCAGTTGGTGGGGAGGCAATCAGCCCCAGCATTTT. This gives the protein CASSWWGGNQPQHF.

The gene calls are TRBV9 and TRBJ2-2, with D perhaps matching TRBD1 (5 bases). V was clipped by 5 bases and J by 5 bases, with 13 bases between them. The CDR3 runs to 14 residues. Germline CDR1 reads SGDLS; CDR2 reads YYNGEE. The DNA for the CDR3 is TGTGCCAGCAGTTCGGCCAGGGAAACCGGGGAGCTGTTTTTT. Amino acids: CASSSARETGELFF.

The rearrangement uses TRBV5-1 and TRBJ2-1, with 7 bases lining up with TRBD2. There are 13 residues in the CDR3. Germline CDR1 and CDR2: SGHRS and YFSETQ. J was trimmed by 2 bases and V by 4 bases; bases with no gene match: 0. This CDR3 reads CASSGGAYNEQFF. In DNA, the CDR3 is TGCGCCAGCAGCGGGGGGGCCTACAATGAGCAGTTCTTC.

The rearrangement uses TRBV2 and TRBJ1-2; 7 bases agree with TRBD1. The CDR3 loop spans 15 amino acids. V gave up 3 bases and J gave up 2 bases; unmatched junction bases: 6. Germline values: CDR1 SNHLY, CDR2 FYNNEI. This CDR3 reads CASSDGTVFNYGYTF. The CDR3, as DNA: TGTGCCAGCAGTGATGGGACAGTATTCAACTATGGCTACACCTTC. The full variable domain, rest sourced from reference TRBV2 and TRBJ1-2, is EPEVTQTPSHQVTQMGQEVILRCVPISNHLYFYWYRQILGQKVEFLVSFYNNEISEKSEIFDDQFSVERPDGSNFTLKIRSTKLEDSAMYFCASSDGTVFNYGYTFGSGTRLTVV.

CDR3 nucleotides: TGTGCCAGCAGTAAGAACTCCTACGAGCAGTACTTC. Translation: CASSKNSYEQYF. The chain employs TRBV6-5 and TRBJ2-5; D is uncertain. The assigned J gene may be wrong: the sequence end matches TRBJ2-7 better. Germline V gives CDR1 MNHEY, CDR2 SVGAGI. This CDR3 contains 12 residues.

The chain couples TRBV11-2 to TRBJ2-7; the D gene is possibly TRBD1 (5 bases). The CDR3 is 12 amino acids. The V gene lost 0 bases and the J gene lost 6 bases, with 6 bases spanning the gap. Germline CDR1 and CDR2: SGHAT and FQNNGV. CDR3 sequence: CASSLDRGEQYF. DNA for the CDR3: TGTGCCAGCAGCTTAGATAGGGGCGAGCAGTACTTC. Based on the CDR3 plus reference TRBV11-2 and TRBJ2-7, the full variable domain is EAGVAQSPRYKIIEKRQSVAFWCNPISGHATLYWYQQILGQGPKLLIQFQNNGVVDDSQLPKDRFSAERLKGVDSTLKIQPAKLEDSAVYLCASSLDRGEQYFGPGTRLTVT.